What follows are 32 T cell receptor beta chains derived from one specimen sequenced in a study of yellow fever vaccine responses in identical twins. TCRdb re-derived calls from the RT-PCR reads in MiXCR, one entry per CDR3 protein. The sample has around 5,800 distinct CDR3 sequences; 65% are singletons. The specimen was T cells from blood (PBMCs), unsorted or a sorted subset (not recorded which), collected before or after yellow fever vaccination (not recorded which). The receptors stem from a woman between 18 and 30 years old who received the yellow fever vaccine.

The chain couples TRBV18 to TRBJ2-7; 7 nucleotides line up with TRBD2. V was clipped by 0 bases and J by 3 bases; unmatched bases: 8. CDR3 size: 16 residues. The V gene's germline CDR1 is KGHSH and CDR2 LQKENI. The CDR3 DNA sequence: TGTGCCAGCTCACCACCAGGCAGCGGGACTTACTACGAGCAGTACTTC. This translates into CASSPPGSGTYYEQYF.

The chain has TRBV11-1 and TRBJ1-4; the match to TRBD1 covers 8 bases. After removal of 5 bases from V and 2 bases from J, the junction contained 16 bases not matched to a gene. The CDR3 has 19 amino acids. From germline, CDR1 is SGHAT and CDR2 FQDESV (reference sequence). Here the CDR3 reads CASSPKTGQGGSTNEKLFF. For the CDR3, the DNA is TGTGCCAGCAGCCCCAAGACCGGACAGGGAGGGTCGACTAATGAAAAACTGTTTTTT.

The chain couples TRBV10-3 to TRBJ2-1; D is unresolved. Trimming stripped 0 bases from V and 5 bases from J, with 17 bases between. The CDR3 sequence is 17 residues long. CDR1 and CDR2 (germline): ENHRY, SYGVKD. The CDR3 DNA is TGTGCCATCAGTGAGTCGTGGTCGGGTAGCCGAAACAATGAGCAGTTCTTC. Translating it yields CAISESWSGSRNNEQFF.

The chain couples TRBV7-9 to TRBJ1-2, with D uncertain. V lost 1 base, J lost 4 bases, and 10 bases lay in between. Germline CDR1 SEHNR, CDR2 FQNEAQ (reference sequence). The CDR3 totals 14 residues. Here the CDR3 reads CASSLGDSRYGYTF. Here the CDR3 DNA reads TGTGCCAGCAGCTTAGGGGATTCCCGCTATGGCTACACCTTC.

This clonotype was detected only a few times. CDR3 amino acids: CASSYTPTEYGYTF. CDR3 nucleotide sequence: TGTGCCAGCAGTTACACTCCGACAGAATATGGCTACACCTTC. The gene calls are TRBV6-5 and TRBJ1-2; maybe TRBD1 (5 bases). The CDR3 runs 14 residues. V gave up 2 bases and J gave up 5 bases, with 12 bases separating them. Germline V gene sequence: CDR1 MNHEY, CDR2 SVGAGI.

V usage is TRBV18 and J usage is TRBJ2-7, with D tentatively TRBD1 (6 bases). This CDR3 is built from 14 residues. V lost 5 bases and J 2 bases, leaving 13 bases between the germline ends. The germline gives CDR1 KGHSH, CDR2 LQKENI. DNA for the CDR3: TGTGCCAGCTCATCGACAGGACCTCCCTACGAGCAGTACTTC. As protein: CASSSTGPPYEQYF.

The V call is TRBV7-9, the J call TRBJ2-1; TRBD1 agrees at 7 bases. The CDR3 runs 17 residues. The trim removed 4 bases at V and 3 bases at J, leaving 12 bases unmatched. CDR1 and CDR2 (germline): SEHNR, FQNEAQ (reference sequence). The CDR3 bases are TGTGCCAGCAGCTCCACAGCTCCGGGACAGTACTACAATGAGCAGTTCTTC. Amino acids: CASSSTAPGQYYNEQFF.

In this sample, this clonotype turned up a few times. This rearrangement joins TRBV28 to TRBJ2-7; no definite D call. The V gene lost 2 bases and the J gene lost 3 bases, with 11 bases spanning the gap. The CDR3 is 14 amino acids. The germline V gene encodes CDR1 MDHEN and CDR2 SYDVKM. The CDR3 sequence is CASSLNPSLYEQYF. CDR3 nucleotides: TGTGCCAGCAGTTTAAACCCCTCTCTCTACGAGCAGTACTTC.

This clonotype was seen more than once but under ten times. The chain couples TRBV2 to TRBJ2-7; D not certain. With 7 bases removed from V and 0 bases from J, the gap between germline ends came to 7 bases. CDR1 SNHLY and CDR2 FYNNEI come from the germline V gene. The CDR3 length is 12 residues. CDR3 protein: CASKTISYEQYF. In DNA, the CDR3 is TGTGCCAGCAAAACTATCTCCTACGAGCAGTACTTC.

V usage is TRBV11-2 and J usage is TRBJ2-4; D is ambiguous. Trimming took off 8 bases at V and 0 bases at J, with 11 bases between the two ends. The CDR3 covers 14 residues. Germline assignment: CDR1 SGHAT and CDR2 FQNNGV. The CDR3 DNA is TGTGCCAGCGGCTATCCGGGAGCCAAAAACATTCAGTACTTC. This sequence encodes CASGYPGAKNIQYF.

Written as DNA, the CDR3 is TGCAGTGCTACCAGACGGGATCGAATGAACACTGAAGCTTTCTTT. As protein: CSATRRDRMNTEAFF. The chain employs TRBV20-1 and TRBJ1-1; D is uncertain. The CDR3 consists of 15 residues. Per germline, CDR1 DFQATT and CDR2 SNEGSKA (reference sequence). V shed 4 bases and J shed 0 bases, with 15 bases lying between them.

This sequence joins TRBV24-1 and TRBJ1-5, with D possibly TRBD1 on 6 matching bases. V lost 3 bases and J lost 4, with 9 bases in between. The CDR3 is 14 residues long. Per the germline V gene, CDR1 is KGHDR and CDR2 is SFDVKD. CDR3 DNA: TGTGCCACCAGTGATAGGACAGTGAATCAGCCCCAGCATTTT. It yields the protein CATSDRTVNQPQHF.

V is TRBV6-2 or TRBV6-3 and J is TRBJ2-7, with 9 bases identical to TRBD1. V trimming: 2 bases; J trimming: 5 bases; junction bases outside the gene matches: 7. There are 15 residues in the CDR3. Germline assignment: CDR1 MNHEY and CDR2 SVGEGT. As DNA, the CDR3 is TGTGCCAGCAGTTACGGGGGTGGACAGGGGAACGAGCAGTACTTC. This sequence encodes CASSYGGGQGNEQYF.

Of note for this clonotype: Relative to the germline gene, one junction end is altered; a read error may explain this. V usage is TRBV11-2 and J usage is TRBJ2-4, with D possibly TRBD2 on 7 matching bases. Germline values: CDR1 SGHAT, CDR2 FQNNGV. This CDR3 is 16 amino acids long. In DNA, the CDR3 is TGTGCCAACAGCTCTGGGGGGGCCCGAGCCAAAAACATTCAGTACTTC. It encodes CANSSGGARAKNIQYF.

The sample holds one count of this clonotype. The V and J genes are TRBV12-5 and TRBJ2-1; D is perhaps TRBD1 or TRBD2 (5 bases each). Trimming shortened V by 5 bases and J by 8 bases, and 7 bases separated the two germline ends. The germline gives CDR1 LGHNT, CDR2 FRNRAP. The CDR3 has 11 amino acids. The CDR3 reads CASGMGDEQFF. The CDR3 DNA is TGTGCTAGTGGTATGGGGGATGAGCAGTTCTTC.

The chain employs TRBV7-9 and TRBJ2-7; D is possibly TRBD2 (5 bases). The CDR3 runs 13 residues. CDR1 is SEHNR and CDR2 is FQNEAQ in the germline V gene (reference sequence). V shed 4 bases and J shed 5 bases, with 12 bases lying between them. The CDR3: CASSSAERHEQYF. DNA for the CDR3: TGTGCCAGCAGCTCAGCGGAGAGGCACGAGCAGTACTTC.

The rearrangement uses TRBV29-1 and TRBJ2-1; no clear D gene. Germline V gene sequence: CDR1 SQVTM, CDR2 ANQGSEA. V lost 7 bases and J 5 bases, leaving 6 bases between the germline ends. There are 10 residues in the CDR3. Written as DNA, the CDR3 is TGCAGCGGCTGGGACAATGAGCAGTTCTTC. The encoded protein is CSGWDNEQFF.

The V call is TRBV29-1, the J call TRBJ2-7; unclear D gene. With 2 bases removed from V and 4 bases from J, the gap between germline ends came to 6 bases. The CDR3 totals 11 residues. Per germline, CDR1 SQVTM and CDR2 ANQGSEA. CDR3 region: CSVELGYEQYF. DNA of the CDR3: TGCAGCGTTGAACTGGGTTACGAGCAGTACTTC.

This sequence joins TRBV20-1 and TRBJ1-4; 10 positions agree with TRBD1. Germline CDR1 and CDR2: DFQATT and SNEGSKA (reference sequence). The ends lost 3 bases at V and 0 bases at J; junction bases unmatched: 1. The CDR3 is 15 residues long. The CDR3 spells CSASDRGPTNEKLFF. The CDR3 DNA is TGCAGTGCTAGTGACAGGGGGCCAACTAATGAAAAACTGTTTTTT.

This clonotype turned up a few times. The chain is built from TRBV20-1 and TRBJ1-1; D is possibly TRBD1 (6 bases). Per germline, CDR1 DFQATT and CDR2 SNEGSKA (reference sequence). This CDR3 contains 12 residues. The V gene lost 6 bases and the J gene lost 5 bases, with 13 bases spanning the gap. CDR3 bases: TGCAGTGCGAGCTCAGGGGAAACTGAAGCTTTCTTT. This encodes CSASSGETEAFF.

The chain is built from TRBV29-1 and TRBJ2-7; D is unclear. The CDR3 loop spans 13 amino acids. Trimming pared 4 bases from V and 1 base from J, leaving 11 bases between. Germline V gene lookup returns CDR1 SQVTM and CDR2 ANQGSEA. The CDR3: CSVAPPGSYEQYF. In nucleotides, the CDR3 is TGCAGCGTTGCCCCTCCAGGTTCCTACGAGCAGTACTTC.

The table lists this clonotype with a few counts. The chain links TRBV29-1 to TRBJ2-1; TRBD1 might be the D (5 bases). Germline V gene sequence: CDR1 SQVTM, CDR2 ANQGSEA. This CDR3 has 13 amino acids. V was cut by 7 bases and J by 4 bases, with 14 bases left in between. This CDR3 reads CSADSATYNEQFF. CDR3 DNA sequence: TGCAGCGCTGACAGCGCTACTTACAATGAGCAGTTCTTC.

This clonotype was observed a few times. V is TRBV4-1 and J is TRBJ1-1, with D hard to call. The CDR3 has 12 amino acids. Germline V lookup: CDR1 MGHRA, CDR2 YSYEKL. V was cut by 8 bases and J by 5 bases, with 12 bases left in between. The CDR3 sequence: CASAKGTTEAFF. The CDR3 DNA reads TGCGCCAGCGCCAAGGGTACGACTGAAGCTTTCTTT.

The chain is built from TRBV28 and TRBJ2-1, with 8 bases identical to TRBD2. The CDR3 length is 13 residues. V trimming: 7 bases; J trimming: 3 bases; junction bases outside the gene matches: 2. Germline V gives CDR1 MDHEN, CDR2 SYDVKM. CDR3 nucleotide sequence: TGTGCCAGCACTCTAGCGGGCTACAATGAGCAGTTCTTC. Amino acids: CASTLAGYNEQFF.

This clonotype was counted once. This sequence joins TRBV29-1 and TRBJ2-3; 7 positions agree with TRBD2. This CDR3 spans 14 amino acids. The J segment lost 2 bases and the V segment lost 4 bases, leaving 6 bases of the junction unmatched. In germline, CDR1 is SQVTM, CDR2 ANQGSEA. The CDR3 loop reads CSVGGLAVTDTQYF. CDR3 sequence (DNA): TGCAGCGTTGGCGGGCTAGCGGTCACAGATACGCAGTATTTT.

This clonotype appeared once. The chain joins TRBV28 to TRBJ2-7, with D unclear. The ends were cut back, 6 bases at V and 2 bases at J, with 17 bases in the middle. Per germline, CDR1 MDHEN and CDR2 SYDVKM. The CDR3 runs to 15 residues. In DNA, the CDR3 is TGTGCCAGCAGGGAAGATCACGAGCCCACCTACGAGCAGTACTTC. This encodes CASREDHEPTYEQYF.

The rearrangement links TRBV18 to TRBJ2-3; 9 nucleotides line up with TRBD2. CDR3 size: 12 residues. With V trimmed by 4 bases and J by 10 bases, 3 bases remained unmatched. In germline, CDR1 is KGHSH, CDR2 LQKENI. The CDR3 loop is CASSLSGGAQYF. In nucleotides, the CDR3 is TGTGCCAGCTCACTTAGCGGGGGAGCGCAGTATTTT.

This chain links TRBV18 with TRBJ1-1, with TRBD1 matching 8 bases. This CDR3 comprises 16 residues. Germline V gives CDR1 KGHSH, CDR2 LQKENI. Trimming cost V 0 bases and J 3 bases; bases outside gene matches: 6. CDR3: CASSPPVQGADTEAFF. For the CDR3, the DNA is TGTGCCAGCTCACCACCGGTGCAGGGGGCTGACACTGAAGCTTTCTTT.

V and J are TRBV20-1 and TRBJ2-2, with D hard to call. This CDR3 has 15 residues. Germline CDR1 reads DFQATT; CDR2 reads SNEGSKA (reference sequence). V gave up 2 bases and J gave up 0 bases, with 10 bases separating them. For the CDR3, the DNA is TGCAGTGCTAGAACAGCCACCGCGAACACCGGGGAGCTGTTTTTT. It codes for CSARTATANTGELFF.

The J gene is TRBJ2-3, the V gene TRBV20-1; a possible D gene is TRBD1 (6 bases). Germline V gene sequence: CDR1 DFQATT, CDR2 SNEGSKA (reference sequence). This CDR3 has 13 residues. The germline V and J ends were trimmed by 6 bases and 5 bases, with 15 bases remaining between them. The CDR3 DNA sequence: TGCAGTGCGCCTAGGCCAGGGGTAGATACGCAGTATTTT. Encoded protein: CSAPRPGVDTQYF.

The J gene is TRBJ2-7, the V gene TRBV29-1; no clear D gene. Germline CDR1 reads SQVTM; CDR2 reads ANQGSEA. The V and J ends lost 0 bases and 3 bases respectively, with 9 bases between them. This CDR3 spans 13 amino acids. CDR3 protein: CSVEDSGSYEQYF. The CDR3 DNA follows: TGCAGCGTTGAAGATTCGGGCAGCTACGAGCAGTACTTC.

This clonotype was detected only a few times. The rearrangement uses TRBV12-3 or TRBV12-4 and TRBJ1-5; 7 bases fit TRBD1. V gave up 6 bases and J gave up 6 bases; unmatched junction bases: 11. This CDR3 region has 15 residues. The CDR3 bases are TGTGCCAGCAGCGGACGCGACAGGGTCTCTCAGCCCCAGCATTTT. It translates to CASSGRDRVSQPQHF.